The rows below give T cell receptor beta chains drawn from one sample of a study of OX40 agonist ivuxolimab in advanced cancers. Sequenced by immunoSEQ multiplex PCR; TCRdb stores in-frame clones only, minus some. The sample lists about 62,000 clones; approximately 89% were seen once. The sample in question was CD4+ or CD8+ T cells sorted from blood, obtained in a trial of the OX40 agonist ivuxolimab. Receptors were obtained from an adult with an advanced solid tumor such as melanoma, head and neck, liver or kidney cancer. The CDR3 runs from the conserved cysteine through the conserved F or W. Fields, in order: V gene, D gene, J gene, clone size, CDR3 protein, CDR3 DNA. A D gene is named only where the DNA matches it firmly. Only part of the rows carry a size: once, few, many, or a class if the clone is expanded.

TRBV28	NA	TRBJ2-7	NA	CASQAGTYEQYF	TGTGCCAGCCAAGCGGGTACCTACGAGCAGTACTTC
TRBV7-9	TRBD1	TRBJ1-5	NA	CASSPGTGRNQPQHF	TGTGCCAGCAGCCCCGGGACAGGGAGGAATCAGCCCCAGCATTTT
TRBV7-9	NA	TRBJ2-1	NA	CASSPSHEQFF	TGTGCCAGCAGCCCCTCGCATGAGCAGTTCTTC
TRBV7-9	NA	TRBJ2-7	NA	CASSPSYEQYF	TGTGCCAGCAGCCCCTCCTACGAGCAGTACTTC
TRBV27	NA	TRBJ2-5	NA	CASRLGAEETQYF	TGTGCCAGCAGGTTAGGAGCCGAAGAGACCCAGTACTTC
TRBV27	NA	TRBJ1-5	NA	CASSLSVLSQPQHF	TGTGCCAGCAGTTTATCAGTCTTAAGTCAGCCCCAGCATTTT
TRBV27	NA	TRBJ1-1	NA	CASSFSRGTEAFF	TGTGCCAGCAGTTTTTCGAGGGGCACTGAAGCTTTCTTT
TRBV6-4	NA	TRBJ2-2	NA	CASSPEGGNTGELFF	TGTGCCAGCAGTCCGGAGGGAGGTAACACCGGGGAGCTGTTTTTT
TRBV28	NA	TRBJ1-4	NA	CASSLPLGSLNEKLFF	TGTGCCAGCAGTTTACCTTTGGGGAGCCTTAATGAAAAACTGTTTTTT
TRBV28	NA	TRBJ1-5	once	CASSLYSGGGSNQPQHF	TGTGCCAGCAGTTTATACTCGGGCGGTGGTAGCAATCAGCCCCAGCATTTT
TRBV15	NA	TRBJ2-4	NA	CATSSGAGTKNIQYF	TGTGCCACCAGCAGTGGCGCAGGGACCAAAAACATTCAGTACTTC
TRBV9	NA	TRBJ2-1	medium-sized	CASSVEQPDSSYNEQFF	TGTGCCAGCAGCGTAGAACAACCTGATAGCTCCTACAATGAGCAGTTCTTC